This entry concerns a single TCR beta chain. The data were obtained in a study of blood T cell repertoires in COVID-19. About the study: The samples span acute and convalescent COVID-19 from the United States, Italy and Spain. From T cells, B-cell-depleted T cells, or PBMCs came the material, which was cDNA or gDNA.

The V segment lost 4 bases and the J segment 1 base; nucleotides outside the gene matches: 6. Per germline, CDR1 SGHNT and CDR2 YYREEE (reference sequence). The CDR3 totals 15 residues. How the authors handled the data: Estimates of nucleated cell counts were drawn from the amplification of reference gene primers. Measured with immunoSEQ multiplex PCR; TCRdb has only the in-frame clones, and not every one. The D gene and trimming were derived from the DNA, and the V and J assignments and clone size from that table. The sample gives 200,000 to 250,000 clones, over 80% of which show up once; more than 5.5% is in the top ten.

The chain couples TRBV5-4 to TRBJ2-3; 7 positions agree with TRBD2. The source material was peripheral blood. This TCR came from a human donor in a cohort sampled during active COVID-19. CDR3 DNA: TGTGCCAGCAGCCCGGTTGGGGGGGGCACAGATACGCAGTATTTT. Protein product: CASSPVGGGTDTQYF.